Presented here are 8 T cell receptor beta chains from one specimen sequenced in a study of T cell responses to AZD1222 COVID-19 vaccine. Sequenced by immunoSEQ multiplex PCR; TCRdb stores in-frame clones only, minus some. This sample yields tens of thousands of clones, of which around three quarters are seen a single time; approximately 3.6% belongs to the top ten. The material was peripheral blood, obtained on day 0 of AZD1222 vaccination. Receptors were obtained from an adult in good health.

The rearrangement uses TRBV12-3 or TRBV12-4 and TRBJ1-1; D is uncertain. The CDR3 totals 11 residues. Deletions cut 0 bases from V and 11 bases from J, with 7 bases between. CDR3: CASSLADVAFF. DNA for the CDR3: TGTGCCAGCAGTTTAGCGGACGTGGCTTTCTTT.

The CDR3 DNA sequence: TGCAGCGTTGAAGACCCCCAGGCAGATGGCTACACCTTC. Residues: CSVEDPQADGYTF. The chain is built from TRBV29-1 and TRBJ1-2; D gene ambiguous. The CDR3 has 13 residues. Trimming took 0 bases from V and 6 from J, leaving 11 bases between them. Per germline, CDR1 SQVTM and CDR2 ANQGSEA. Full variable domain (remainder filled in from reference TRBV29-1 and TRBJ1-2): SAVISQKPSRDICQRGTSLTIQCQVDSQVTMMFWYRQQPGQSLTLIATANQGSEATYESGFVIDKFPISRPNLTFSTLTVSNMSPEDSSIYLCSVEDPQADGYTFGSGTRLTVV.

The chain has TRBV5-1 and TRBJ2-2, with TRBD2 matching over 12 bases. This CDR3 comprises 18 residues. Trimming removed 3 bases from V and 0 bases from J; junction bases left unmatched: 6. CDR1 SGHRS and CDR2 YFSETQ come from the germline V gene. CDR3 nucleotides: TGCGCCAGCAGCTCCGAACTAGCGGGGGGAACGAACACCGGGGAGCTGTTTTTT. It is translated as CASSSELAGGTNTGELFF.

The DNA of the CDR3 is TGTGCCAGCAGCTTAGGGACAGGGGGCCGGGAAGCTTTCTTT. It codes for CASSLGTGGREAFF. The V call is TRBV7-9, the J call TRBJ1-1; 11 bases line up with TRBD1. The CDR3 sequence is 14 residues long. Germline values: CDR1 SEHNR, CDR2 FQNEAQ (reference sequence). With 1 base clipped from V and 8 bases from J, the junction kept 3 bases outside the gene matches.

The chain uses TRBV2 and TRBJ1-1; D ambiguous. CDR3 length: 11 residues. V was shortened by 9 bases and J by 3 bases, with 8 bases between the two germline ends. Per germline, CDR1 SNHLY and CDR2 FYNNEI. The CDR3 reads CARKWDTEAFF. The CDR3 nucleotides read TGTGCCAGGAAATGGGACACTGAAGCTTTCTTT. The full variable domain, rest sourced from reference TRBV2 and TRBJ1-1, is EPEVTQTPSHQVTQMGQEVILRCVPISNHLYFYWYRQILGQKVEFLVSFYNNEISEKSEIFDDQFSVERPDGSNFTLKIRSTKLEDSAMYFCARKWDTEAFFGQGTRLTVV.

This rearrangement joins TRBV3-1 (or the pseudogene TRBV3-2) to TRBJ1-1; 10 bases are shared with TRBD1. Germline CDR1 LGHDT, CDR2 YNNKEL (reference sequence). J lost 2 bases, V lost 5 bases, and 8 bases had no gene match. This CDR3 spans 16 amino acids. CDR3 DNA: TGTGCCAGCAGCTATCTCGGGACAGGGGAAAACACTGAAGCTTTCTTT. Its translation is CASSYLGTGENTEAFF.

This chain connects TRBV18 to TRBJ2-3; no reliable D call. There are 14 residues in the CDR3. Germline CDR1 KGHSH, CDR2 LQKENI. The ends were cut back, 5 bases at V and 2 bases at J, with 11 bases in the middle. The CDR3: CASSVTGATDTQYF. CDR3 in DNA: TGTGCCAGCTCAGTGACCGGAGCCACAGATACGCAGTATTTT.

The rearrangement uses TRBV6-5 and TRBJ2-5; 8 bases line up with TRBD2. The CDR3 is 14 amino acids. V gave up 1 base and J gave up 3 bases; unmatched junction bases: 1. Germline loops: CDR1 MNHEY, CDR2 SVGAGI. CDR3 DNA: TGTGCCAGCAGTTACTTTAGCGGGGAAGAGACCCAGTACTTC. Its translation: CASSYFSGEETQYF.